The 8 T cell receptor beta chains listed next were all sequenced from one sample in a study of blood T cells in healthy people across ages. A J-beta primer mix and a sample-barcoded 5' primer were used in a second PCR of roughly 7 to 12 cycles. TCRdb re-derived calls from the 5' RACE reads in MiXCR, one entry per CDR3 protein. Of 650,000 to 1,000,000 distinct CDR3 sequences listed, approximately 35% are singletons. Input material: blood. The receptors stem from a man aged 18-30 years in good health.

This clonotype was counted a few times. The genes are TRBV9 and TRBJ2-1; no definite D call. This CDR3 comprises 12 residues. V shed 3 bases and J shed 7 bases, with 8 bases lying between them. From germline, CDR1 is SGDLS and CDR2 YYNGEE. CDR3 protein: CASSAKRNEQFF. As DNA, the CDR3 is TGTGCCAGCAGCGCCAAACGGAATGAGCAGTTCTTC. Together with reference TRBV9 and TRBJ2-1, the CDR3 gives the full variable domain: DSGVTQTPKHLITATGQRVTLRCSPRSGDLSVYWYQQSLDQGLQFLIQYYNGEERAKGNILERFSAQQFPDLHSELNLSSLELGDSALYFCASSAKRNEQFFGPGTRLTVL.

The chain carries TRBV6-2 or TRBV6-3 and TRBJ1-2, with D uncertain. With 6 bases removed from V and 2 bases from J, the gap between germline ends came to 7 bases. This CDR3 is built from 12 residues. The V gene's germline CDR1 is MNHEY and CDR2 SVGEGT. The CDR3 protein is CASRPPNYGYTF. Written as DNA, the CDR3 is TGTGCCAGCAGGCCACCGAACTATGGCTACACCTTC.

As regards this clonotype: This may stem from a read error, because a much larger clone lies one nucleotide away. V gene TRBV7-2 combines with J gene TRBJ2-1, with D tentatively TRBD1 or TRBD2 (5 bases each). V lost 5 bases, J lost 13 bases, and 12 bases lay in between. The CDR3 length is 11 residues. Per the germline V gene, CDR1 is SGHTA and CDR2 is FQGNSA. The CDR3 reads CASSTEGTQFF. The CDR3 DNA reads as TGTGCCAGCAGCACAGAGGGGACCCAGTTCTTC.

There are a few counts of this clonotype. This rearrangement joins TRBV25-1 to TRBJ1-1, with D unresolved. The CDR3 covers 13 residues. The V and J ends lost 5 bases and 0 bases respectively, with 7 bases between them. Germline V gene data show CDR1 as MGHDK and CDR2 as SYGVNS. CDR3 in amino acids: CASSRPMNTEAFF. In nucleotides, the CDR3 is TGTGCCAGCAGTAGACCGATGAACACTGAAGCTTTCTTT.

The rearrangement links TRBV9 to TRBJ1-1; D unclear. CDR1 is SGDLS, CDR2 YYNGEE, per germline. This CDR3 has 14 residues. Trimming left V 4 bases short and J 4 bases short, with 14 bases between. DNA for the CDR3: TGTGCCAGCAGCTTGATAACCCGACCCACTGAAGCTTTCTTT. The encoded protein is CASSLITRPTEAFF.

The genes are TRBV7-8 and TRBJ2-7, with D tentatively TRBD1 or TRBD2 (7 bases each). The CDR3 covers 14 residues. Germline CDR1 and CDR2: SGHVS and FQNEAQ. V lost 5 bases, J lost 5 bases, and 16 bases lay in between. The CDR3 nucleotides are TGTGCCAGCAGCCCTTACGGGGGGACAGACGAGCAGTACTTC. Protein product: CASSPYGGTDEQYF.

For this clonotype: The junction and the germline gene differ at one end; a read error may be behind it. This chain uses TRBV18 with TRBJ1-1; D might be TRBD1 (6 bases). The CDR3 covers 14 residues. Germline CDR1 is KGHSH and CDR2 is LQKENI. CDR3 residues: CTSSQWDKDTEAFF. The CDR3 nucleotides read TGTACCAGCTCACAGTGGGACAAAGACACTGAAGCTTTCTTT.

The rearrangement joins TRBV4-3 to TRBJ2-7; D tentatively reads TRBD1 or TRBD2 (6 bases each). CDR3 size: 15 residues. V was clipped by 0 bases and J by 3 bases, with 12 bases between them. Germline V gene lookup returns CDR1 LGHNA and CDR2 YSLEER. The CDR3 DNA reads as TGCGCCAGCAGCCAAGACGGGGGCAGGGACTACGAGCAGTACGTC. This codes for CASSQDGGRDYEQYV.